The 12 T cell receptor beta chains in this list originate from one sample, sequenced in a study of technical replicates of blood from a few donors. Clones were sequenced by immunoSEQ multiplex PCR, and TCRdb holds only the in-frame ones, with some missing. The data show 70,000 to 85,000 clones, about 95% seen once. Sequencing was done on a sample of T cells isolated from PBMCs. The receptor source for this set is a human donor in good health.

This clone was seen only once. Here the CDR3 reads CASSPGSGGVKETQYF. CDR3 in DNA: TGCGCCAGCAGCCCAGGTAGCGGGGGGGTTAAAGAGACCCAGTACTTC. V is TRBV5-1 and J is TRBJ2-5; 11 nucleotides match TRBD2. CDR1 is SGHRS and CDR2 is YFSETQ in the germline V gene. Losses at the gene ends were 4 bases for V and 3 bases for J; bases not matched to a gene: 8. The CDR3 spans 16 residues.

The chain employs TRBV18 and TRBJ1-1; possible D gene TRBD1, 6 bases. Germline CDR1 is KGHSH and CDR2 is LQKENI. Between the trimmed V and J ends, which lost 0 bases and 2 bases, there was a span of 19 bases. This CDR3 has 18 amino acids. The chain's CDR3 is CASSPPAQGQRGNTEAFF. CDR3 sequence (DNA): TGTGCCAGCTCACCACCTGCACAGGGCCAACGGGGAAACACTGAAGCTTTCTTT.

The chain joins TRBV29-1 to TRBJ1-1; tentative D call: TRBD1 (5 bases). The V gene lost 8 bases and the J gene lost 4 bases, with 14 bases spanning the gap. This CDR3 comprises 12 residues. Germline CDR1 SQVTM, CDR2 ANQGSEA. The CDR3 DNA reads TGCAGCCATTCAGTGGGGGGCACTGAAGCTTTCTTT. This gives the protein CSHSVGGTEAFF.

J is TRBJ1-3 and V is TRBV9; D possibly corresponds to TRBD1 (6 bases). The germline V and J ends were trimmed by 0 bases and 2 bases, with 9 bases remaining between them. The CDR3 runs 15 residues. In germline, CDR1 is SGDLS, CDR2 YYNGEE. The CDR3 coding sequence is TGTGCCAGCAGCGTAGGGGGGGGCACTGGAAACACCATATATTTT. Protein sequence: CASSVGGGTGNTIYF.

The genes are TRBV7-5 and TRBJ1-2. TRBV7-5 counts as a pseudogene. CDR3 length: 12 amino acids. The CDR3 region is CVRSLVGYGYTF. DNA for the CDR3: TGTGTCAGAAGCTTAGTCGGTTATGGCTACACCTTC.

The chain couples TRBV12-5 to TRBJ2-1, with 8 bases aligning to TRBD1. This CDR3 spans 15 amino acids. Germline CDR1 LGHNT, CDR2 FRNRAP. The V gene end was trimmed by 7 bases and the J gene end by 5 bases; junction bases not matched to a gene: 10. CDR3 nucleotides: TGTGCTAGTGCCATTACAGGGGGTTGGGACAATGAGCAGTTCTTC. This encodes CASAITGGWDNEQFF.

V and J are TRBV27 and TRBJ2-2; 7 nucleotides align to TRBD1. The CDR3 has 17 residues. CDR1 is MNHEY and CDR2 is SMNVEV in the germline V gene (reference sequence). V was pared by 3 bases and J by 1 base, with 8 bases of the junction left unmatched. The CDR3 bases are TGTGCCAGCAGTTTCTCACCCGGGACAGTGAACACCGGGGAGCTGTTTTTT. Its protein is CASSFSPGTVNTGELFF.

This clone was seen a handful of times. V usage is TRBV4-2 and J usage is TRBJ1-6; the match to TRBD1 covers 8 bases. The CDR3 is 17 amino acids. Germline CDR1 LGHNA, CDR2 YNFKEQ. Trimming removed 0 bases from V and 8 bases from J; junction bases left unmatched: 9. CDR3 in amino acids: CASSQEAGGGFDSPLHF. The CDR3 nucleotides read TGTGCCAGCAGCCAAGAAGCAGGGGGCGGATTTGATTCACCCCTCCACTTT.

This chain uses TRBV4-1 with TRBJ2-2; TRBD2 matches at 9 bases. In germline, CDR1 is MGHRA, CDR2 YSYEKL. The CDR3 extends over 14 amino acids. Trimming at V came to 3 bases and at J to 5 bases, leaving 1 base not matched to a gene. The CDR3 sequence: CASSHLAGTGELFF. CDR3 nucleotide sequence: TGCGCCAGCAGCCACCTAGCGGGGACCGGGGAGCTGTTTTTT.

This clone came up a few times. The chain uses TRBV29-1 and TRBJ1-5; D might be TRBD1 (5 bases). The CDR3 runs 12 residues. The V and J ends lost 6 bases and 6 bases respectively, with 12 bases between them. Germline CDR1 SQVTM, CDR2 ANQGSEA. Here the CDR3 DNA reads TGCAGCGTCGCAGGGTCGGGTCAGCCCCAGCATTTT. Its protein product is CSVAGSGQPQHF.

V usage is TRBV12-2 and J usage is TRBJ2-7; TRBD1, the table's D call, was not compared with the DNA. TRBV12-2 is termed a pseudogene. The CDR3 has 14 amino acids. CDR3 DNA sequence: TGTGCAAGTCGCCTATACAGGGTTCCCTACGAGCAGTACTTC. Its protein is CASRLYRVPYEQYF.

V gene TRBV19 combines with J gene TRBJ1-5; no firm D call. Per germline, CDR1 LNHDA and CDR2 SQIVND (reference sequence). The germline V and J ends were trimmed by 3 bases and 4 bases, with 7 bases remaining between them. The CDR3 contains 13 residues. CDR3 amino acids: CASSMVANQPQHF. The CDR3 bases are TGTGCCAGTAGTATGGTAGCGAATCAGCCCCAGCATTTT.